The present entry profiles one T cell receptor beta chain with its context. The data were obtained in a study of blood T cell repertoires in COVID-19. On the study more broadly: The United States, Italy and Spain were the sources of the acute and convalescent COVID-19 samples.

The CDR3 sequence is 14 residues long. V dropped 1 base and J dropped 0 bases, with 6 bases sitting between them. Germline V gene data show CDR1 as SGHTA and CDR2 as FQGNSA. Authors' data handling: Estimates of nucleated cell counts were drawn from the amplification of reference gene primers. Profiling relied on immunoSEQ multiplex PCR, and the TCRdb table lists in-frame clones only, not all of them. V, J and clone size reflect that table, while D and trimming were determined from the DNA. The sample records some 380,000 clones, 90% being singletons. The chain couples TRBV7-2 to TRBJ1-1; D ambiguous. Source material: peripheral blood. The sequence came from a man in his late teens or twenties with active or convalescent COVID-19. In nucleotides, the CDR3 is TGTGCCAGCAGCTTAGTAGCCTTGAACACTGAAGCTTTCTTT. Protein sequence: CASSLVALNTEAFF.